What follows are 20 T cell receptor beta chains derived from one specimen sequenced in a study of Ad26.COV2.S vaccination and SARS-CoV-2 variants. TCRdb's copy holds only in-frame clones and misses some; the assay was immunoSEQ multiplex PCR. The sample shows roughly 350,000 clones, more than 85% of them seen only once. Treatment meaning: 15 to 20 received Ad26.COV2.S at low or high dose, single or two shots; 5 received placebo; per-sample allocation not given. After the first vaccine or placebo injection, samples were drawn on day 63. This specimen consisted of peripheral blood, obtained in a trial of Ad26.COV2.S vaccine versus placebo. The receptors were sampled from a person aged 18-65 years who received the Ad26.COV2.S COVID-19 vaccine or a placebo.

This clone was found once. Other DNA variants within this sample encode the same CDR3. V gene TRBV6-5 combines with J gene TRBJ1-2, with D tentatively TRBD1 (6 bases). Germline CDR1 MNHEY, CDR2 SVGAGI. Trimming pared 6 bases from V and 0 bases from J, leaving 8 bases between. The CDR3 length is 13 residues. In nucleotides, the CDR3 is TGTGCCAGCAGCCGGACAGCTAACTATGGCTACACCTTC. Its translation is CASSRTANYGYTF.

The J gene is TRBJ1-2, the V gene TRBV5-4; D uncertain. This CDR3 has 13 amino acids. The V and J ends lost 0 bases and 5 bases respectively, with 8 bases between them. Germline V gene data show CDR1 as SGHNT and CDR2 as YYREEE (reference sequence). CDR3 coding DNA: TGTGCCAGCAGCTTGGACCAACAGTATGGCTACACCTTC. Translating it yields CASSLDQQYGYTF.

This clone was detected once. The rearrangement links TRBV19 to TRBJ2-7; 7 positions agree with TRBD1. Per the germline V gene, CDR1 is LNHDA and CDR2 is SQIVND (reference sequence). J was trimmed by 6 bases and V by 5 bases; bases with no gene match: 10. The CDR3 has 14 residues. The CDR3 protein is CASSPGIGGAEQYF. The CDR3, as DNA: TGTGCCAGTAGTCCTGGAATAGGGGGCGCCGAGCAGTACTTC.

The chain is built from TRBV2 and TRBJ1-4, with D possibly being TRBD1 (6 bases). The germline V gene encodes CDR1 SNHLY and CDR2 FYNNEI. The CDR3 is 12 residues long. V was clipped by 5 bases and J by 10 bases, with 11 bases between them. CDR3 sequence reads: CASSTGGRKLFF. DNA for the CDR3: TGTGCCAGCAGTACGGGGGGCAGAAAACTGTTTTTT.

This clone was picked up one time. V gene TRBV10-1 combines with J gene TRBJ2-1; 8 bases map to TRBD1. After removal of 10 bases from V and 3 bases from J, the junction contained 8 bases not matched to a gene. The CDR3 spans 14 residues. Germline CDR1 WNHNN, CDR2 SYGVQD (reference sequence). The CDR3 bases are TGCGCCATAAGGCAGGGGGCGATCTACAATGAGCAGTTCTTC. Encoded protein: CAIRQGAIYNEQFF.

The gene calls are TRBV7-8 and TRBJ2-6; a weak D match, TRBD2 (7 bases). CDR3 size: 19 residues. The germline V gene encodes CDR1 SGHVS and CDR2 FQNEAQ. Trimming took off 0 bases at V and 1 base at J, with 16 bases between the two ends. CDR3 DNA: TGTGCCAGCAGCTTAGCGGGGGGGTCCACAGGGTCTGGGGCCAACGTCCTGACTTTC. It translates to CASSLAGGSTGSGANVLTF.

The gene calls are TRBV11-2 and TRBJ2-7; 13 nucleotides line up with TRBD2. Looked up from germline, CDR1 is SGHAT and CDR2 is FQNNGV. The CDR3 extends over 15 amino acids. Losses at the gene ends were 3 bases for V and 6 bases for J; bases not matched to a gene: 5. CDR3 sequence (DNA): TGTGCCAGCAGCTTCACTAGCGGGGGGGCCCGCGAGCAGTACTTC. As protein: CASSFTSGGAREQYF.

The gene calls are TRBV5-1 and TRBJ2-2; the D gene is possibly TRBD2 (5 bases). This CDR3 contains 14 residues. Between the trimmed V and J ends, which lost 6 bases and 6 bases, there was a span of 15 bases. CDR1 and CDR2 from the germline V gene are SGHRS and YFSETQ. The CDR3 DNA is TGCGCCAGCAAGCGGCAGCCTGGCGCCGGGGAGCTGTTTTTT. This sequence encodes CASKRQPGAGELFF.

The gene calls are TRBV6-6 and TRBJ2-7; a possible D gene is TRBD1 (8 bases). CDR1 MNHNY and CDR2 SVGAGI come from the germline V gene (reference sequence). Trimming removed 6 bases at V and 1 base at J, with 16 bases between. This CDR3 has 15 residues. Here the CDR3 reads CASRSDRGGSYEQYF. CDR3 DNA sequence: TGTGCCAGCAGATCCGACAGGGGAGGGTCCTACGAGCAGTACTTC.

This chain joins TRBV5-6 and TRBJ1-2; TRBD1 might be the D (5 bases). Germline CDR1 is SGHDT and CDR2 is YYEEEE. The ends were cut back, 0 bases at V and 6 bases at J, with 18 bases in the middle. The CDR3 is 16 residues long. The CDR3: CASSLALAGTSNGYTF. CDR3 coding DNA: TGTGCCAGCAGCTTGGCCCTAGCCGGGACTAGCAATGGCTACACCTTC. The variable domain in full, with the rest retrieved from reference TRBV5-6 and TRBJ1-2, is DAGVTQSPTHLIKTRGQQVTLRCSPKSGHDTVSWYQQALGQGPQFIFQYYEEEERQRGNFPDRFSGHQFPNYSSELNVNALLLGDSALYLCASSLALAGTSNGYTFGSGTRLTVV.

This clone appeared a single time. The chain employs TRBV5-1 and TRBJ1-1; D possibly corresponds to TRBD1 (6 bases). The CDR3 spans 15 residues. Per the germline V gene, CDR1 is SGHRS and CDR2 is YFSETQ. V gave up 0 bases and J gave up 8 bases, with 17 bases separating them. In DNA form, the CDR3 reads TGCGCCAGCAGCTTGGTTGAGGGGGGGCGAAAGGAAGCTTTCTTT. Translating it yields CASSLVEGGRKEAFF.

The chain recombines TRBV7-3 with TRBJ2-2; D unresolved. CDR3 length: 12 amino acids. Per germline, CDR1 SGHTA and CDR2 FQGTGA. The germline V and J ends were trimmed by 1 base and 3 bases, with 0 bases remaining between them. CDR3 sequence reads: CASSLNTGELFF. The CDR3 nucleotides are TGTGCCAGCAGCTTAAACACCGGGGAGCTGTTTTTT.

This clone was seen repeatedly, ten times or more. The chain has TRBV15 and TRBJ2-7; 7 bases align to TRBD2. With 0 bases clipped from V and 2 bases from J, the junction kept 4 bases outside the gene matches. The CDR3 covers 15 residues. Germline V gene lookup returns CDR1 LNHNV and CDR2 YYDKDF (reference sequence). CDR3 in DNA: TGTGCCACCAGCAGAGAGCGGGGGACCCCCTACGAGCAGTACTTC. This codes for CATSRERGTPYEQYF.

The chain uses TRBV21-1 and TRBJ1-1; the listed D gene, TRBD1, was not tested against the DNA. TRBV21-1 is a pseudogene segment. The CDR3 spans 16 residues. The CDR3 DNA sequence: TGTGCCAGCAGCAAAGCGCGGGACAGGGATTCCACTGAAGCTTTCTTT. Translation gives CASSKARDRDSTEAFF.

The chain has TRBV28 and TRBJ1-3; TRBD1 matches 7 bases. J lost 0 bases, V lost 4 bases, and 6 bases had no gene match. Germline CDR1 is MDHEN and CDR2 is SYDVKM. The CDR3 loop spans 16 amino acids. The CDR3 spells CASSSRGAASGNTIYF. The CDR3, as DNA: TGTGCCAGCAGTTCCAGGGGGGCGGCCTCTGGAAACACCATATATTTT.

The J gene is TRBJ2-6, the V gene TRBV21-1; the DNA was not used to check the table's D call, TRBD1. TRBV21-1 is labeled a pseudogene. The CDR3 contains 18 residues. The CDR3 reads CASSDGRGTSSGANVLTF. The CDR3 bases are TGTGCCAGCAGCGACGGCAGGGGAACGAGCTCTGGGGCCAACGTCCTGACTTTC.

The CDR3 nucleotides are TGTGCCACCAGCGCACGGGATTCTGAAGCTTTCTTT. Translating it yields CATSARDSEAFF. The rearrangement joins TRBV24-1 to TRBJ1-1; D not certain. Germline CDR1 is KGHDR and CDR2 is SFDVKD. V was cut by 7 bases and J by 6 bases, with 11 bases left in between. CDR3 length equals 12 residues.

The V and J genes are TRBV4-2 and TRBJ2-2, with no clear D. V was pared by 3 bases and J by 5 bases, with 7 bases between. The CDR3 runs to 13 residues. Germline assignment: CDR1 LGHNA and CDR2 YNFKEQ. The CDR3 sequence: CASSQAGTGELFF. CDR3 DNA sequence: TGTGCCAGCAGCCAGGCCGGTACCGGGGAGCTGTTTTTT.

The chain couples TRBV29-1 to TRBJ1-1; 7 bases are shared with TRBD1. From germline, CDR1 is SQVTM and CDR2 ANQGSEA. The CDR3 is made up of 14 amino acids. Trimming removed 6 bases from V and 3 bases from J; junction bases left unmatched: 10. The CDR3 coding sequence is TGCAGCGTCGGAGACAGGGCCGGATACACTGAAGCTTTCTTT. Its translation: CSVGDRAGYTEAFF.

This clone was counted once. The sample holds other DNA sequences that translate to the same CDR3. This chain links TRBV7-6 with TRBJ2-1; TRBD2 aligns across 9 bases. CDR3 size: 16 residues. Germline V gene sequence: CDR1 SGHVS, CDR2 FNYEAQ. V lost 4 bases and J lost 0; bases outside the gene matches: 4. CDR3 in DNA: TGTGCCAGCAGCTCGACTAGCGGAAGCTCCTACAATGAGCAGTTCTTC. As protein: CASSSTSGSSYNEQFF.